The 28 T cell receptor beta chains listed next were all sequenced from one sample in a study of T cell responses to AZD1222 COVID-19 vaccine. This table comes from immunoSEQ multiplex PCR, and its TCRdb copy is limited to in-frame clones, with some not included. Counted here are some 85,000 clones, approximately 90% occurring once; the ten biggest clones make up 24%. Sample: peripheral blood, taken on day 0 of AZD1222 vaccination. The receptors come from an adult in good health.

This clone has only one observation. The chain joins TRBV28 to TRBJ1-2; D is unresolved. Germline V gene sequence: CDR1 MDHEN, CDR2 SYDVKM. The CDR3 is made up of 15 amino acids. V lost 6 bases to trimming and J lost 4 bases, with 18 bases between them. The CDR3 DNA sequence: TGTGCCAGCAGCCTCAGTTCGGGTCTTAGCTATGGCTACACCTTC. Protein: CASSLSSGLSYGYTF.

The chain recombines TRBV5-4 with TRBJ2-3, with 7 nucleotides matching TRBD1. There are 16 residues in the CDR3. Per the germline V gene, CDR1 is SGHNT and CDR2 is YYREEE (reference sequence). V gave up 0 bases and J gave up 3 bases; unmatched junction bases: 7. The DNA of the CDR3 is TGTGCCAGCAGCTTGGGCAGGACAGGTGGGACAGATACGCAGTATTTT. As protein: CASSLGRTGGTDTQYF.

This chain connects TRBV11-2 to TRBJ2-1; no definite D call. The V and J ends lost 4 bases and 8 bases respectively, with 9 bases between them. Germline V lookup: CDR1 SGHAT, CDR2 FQNNGV. This CDR3 comprises 12 residues. The CDR3, as DNA: TGTGCCAGCAGCTCACAACAATATGAGCAGTTCTTC. Protein product: CASSSQQYEQFF.

The CDR3 loop is CSVGGAMNTEAFF. The DNA for the CDR3 is TGCAGCGTCGGGGGGGCGATGAACACTGAAGCTTTCTTT. The rearrangement joins TRBV29-1 to TRBJ1-1, with a possible D match to TRBD1 (6 bases). Germline CDR1 SQVTM, CDR2 ANQGSEA. Deletions cut 6 bases from V and 0 bases from J, with 11 bases between. The length of the CDR3 is 13 residues.

This clone has just a few counts. The chain carries TRBV2 and TRBJ1-6; a possible D gene is TRBD1 (5 bases). There are 15 residues in the CDR3. Looked up from germline, CDR1 is SNHLY and CDR2 is FYNNEI. Trimming took 5 bases from V and 6 from J, leaving 14 bases between them. The CDR3 sequence is CASSLSGTSNSPLHF. As DNA, the CDR3 is TGTGCCAGCAGTCTCTCGGGGACCAGTAATTCACCCCTCCACTTT.

This clone was seen ten or more times. The rearrangement uses TRBV3-1 (or the pseudogene TRBV3-2) and TRBJ1-2, with a tentative D call TRBD1 (6 bases). The CDR3 spans 14 residues. Trimming pared 6 bases from V and 8 bases from J, leaving 19 bases between. Germline assignment: CDR1 LGHDT and CDR2 YNNKEL (reference sequence). CDR3 loop: CASRHPQGSSGYTF. DNA for the CDR3: TGTGCCAGCAGACATCCACAGGGAAGCAGCGGCTACACCTTC.

The CDR3 DNA follows: TGTGCCAGCAGCCCCGAGGGGGGGCCGAGCTACACCTTC. Its protein is CASSPEGGPSYTF. The chain joins TRBV11-1 to TRBJ1-2; D might be TRBD1 (6 bases). Germline-derived CDR1 and CDR2 are SGHAT and FQDESV (reference sequence). Deletions cut 5 bases from V and 9 bases from J, with 16 bases between. The CDR3 is 13 amino acids.

V gene TRBV2 combines with J gene TRBJ2-7, with unresolved D. Germline CDR1 reads SNHLY; CDR2 reads FYNNEI. The CDR3 consists of 12 residues. Trimming stripped 2 bases from V and 6 bases from J, with 8 bases between. DNA for the CDR3: TGTGCCAGCAGTGAATCCCCCGTCGAGCAGTACTTC. Amino acid sequence: CASSESPVEQYF.

The chain links TRBV19 to TRBJ1-2; maybe TRBD1 (5 bases). From germline, CDR1 is LNHDA and CDR2 SQIVND (reference sequence). The V gene lost 2 bases and the J gene lost 3 bases, with 16 bases spanning the gap. The CDR3 runs 16 residues. The CDR3 spells CASSISPTGTYYGYTF. For the CDR3, the DNA is TGTGCCAGTAGTATATCACCTACCGGGACCTACTATGGCTACACCTTC.

This chain uses TRBV7-9 with TRBJ1-4; 9 bases are a match to TRBD1. The CDR3 is made up of 14 amino acids. V lost 5 bases and J lost 7; bases outside the gene matches: 5. CDR1 SEHNR and CDR2 FQNEAQ come from the germline V gene (reference sequence). The CDR3 DNA reads TGTGCCAGCAGCCCGGGACAGGGTTTTGAAAAACTGTTTTTT. Translation: CASSPGQGFEKLFF.

The chain couples TRBV4-1 to TRBJ1-2, with D possibly matching TRBD1 (6 bases). The CDR3 runs 16 residues. The germline V gene has CDR1 MGHRA and CDR2 YSYEKL. Trimming left V 0 bases short and J 3 bases short, with 14 bases between. The CDR3 region has the DNA TGCGCCAGCAGCCAAGACCACAGGGCTCGGGACTATGGCTACACCTTC. Amino acid sequence: CASSQDHRARDYGYTF.

The chain carries TRBV5-6 and TRBJ1-1; D gene ambiguous. There are 16 residues in the CDR3. From germline, CDR1 is SGHDT and CDR2 YYEEEE. V was shortened by 0 bases and J by 1 base, with 13 bases between the two germline ends. CDR3 loop: CASSLGIGWENTEAFF. CDR3 sequence (DNA): TGTGCCAGCAGCTTGGGAATCGGTTGGGAGAACACTGAAGCTTTCTTT.

The genes are TRBV9 and TRBJ2-7; D gene unclear. The CDR3 loop spans 14 amino acids. Trimming removed 1 base from V and 0 bases from J, with 8 bases in between. The germline V gene has CDR1 SGDLS and CDR2 YYNGEE. The CDR3 sequence is CASSVTTSSYEQYF. The CDR3 DNA reads TGTGCCAGCAGCGTAACAACCTCCTCCTACGAGCAGTACTTC. Full variable domain (outside the CDR3, taken from reference TRBV9 and TRBJ2-7): DSGVTQTPKHLITATGQRVTLRCSPRSGDLSVYWYQQSLDQGLQFLIQYYNGEERAKGNILERFSAQQFPDLHSELNLSSLELGDSALYFCASSVTTSSYEQYFGPGTRLTVT.

This clone occurred a few times. The chain couples TRBV4-1 to TRBJ1-1, with 9 bases identical to TRBD1. CDR3 length: 17 residues. J was trimmed by 0 bases and V by 4 bases; bases with no gene match: 9. Per the germline V gene, CDR1 is MGHRA and CDR2 is YSYEKL. CDR3 nucleotides: TGCGCCAGCAGCCTAACAGGGGGCGACCAAATGAACACTGAAGCTTTCTTT. This translates into CASSLTGGDQMNTEAFF.

This clone was seen only once. This sequence joins TRBV9 and TRBJ1-2; 7 nucleotides match TRBD1. Germline CDR1 and CDR2: SGDLS and YYNGEE. The V and J ends lost 4 bases and 0 bases, in that order; junction bases with no gene match: 6. The length of the CDR3 is 15 residues. The chain's CDR3 is CASSRGQSSNYGYTF. Here the CDR3 DNA reads TGTGCCAGCAGCAGGGGACAGAGCTCTAACTATGGCTACACCTTC.

The rearrangement links TRBV11-3 to TRBJ1-1, with D possibly being TRBD1 (5 bases). The CDR3 has 14 amino acids. With 5 bases removed from V and 6 bases from J, the gap between germline ends came to 16 bases. The germline V gene encodes CDR1 SGHNT and CDR2 YENEEA. CDR3 bases: TGTGCCAGCAGCCCTCGGCAGGGCCCCCCTGAAGCTTTCTTT. It translates to CASSPRQGPPEAFF.

This clone turned up a few times. The same CDR3 also results from other DNA sequences found in this sample. The V call is TRBV7-8, the J call TRBJ1-1; D not resolved. V gave up 2 bases and J gave up 5 bases, with 9 bases separating them. Germline CDR1 is SGHVS and CDR2 is FQNEAQ. The CDR3 totals 13 residues. The CDR3 region has the DNA TGTGCCAGCAGCTTATCTAGAGGGACTGAAGCTTTCTTT. As protein: CASSLSRGTEAFF.

This sequence joins TRBV7-6 and TRBJ1-5, with D possibly matching TRBD1 (5 bases). Looked up from germline, CDR1 is SGHVS and CDR2 is FNYEAQ. CDR3 size: 14 residues. V lost 4 bases and J lost 0, with 7 bases in between. The CDR3 loop reads CASSSGFSNQPQHF. The CDR3, as DNA: TGTGCCAGCAGCTCAGGGTTTAGCAATCAGCCCCAGCATTTT.

V is TRBV6-5 and J is TRBJ1-5, with no clear D. Germline-derived CDR1 and CDR2 are MNHEY and SVGAGI. This CDR3 comprises 15 residues. V gave up 9 bases and J gave up 0 bases, with 15 bases separating them. The CDR3 region has the DNA TGTGCCAGTACCTCCCGGGGAGGTAGCAATCAGCCCCAGCATTTT. As protein: CASTSRGGSNQPQHF.

This clone is a singleton in its sample. This chain links TRBV11-2 with TRBJ1-2, with D possibly TRBD1 on 6 matching bases. The germline V and J ends were trimmed by 5 bases and 3 bases, with 10 bases remaining between them. The germline CDR1 and CDR2 sequences are SGHAT and FQNNGV. The CDR3 covers 13 residues. CDR3 bases: TGTGCCAGCAGCCCGGAGGGGGACTATGGCTACACCTTC. Protein product: CASSPEGDYGYTF. The complete variable domain, with remaining parts taken from reference TRBV11-2 and TRBJ1-2, reads EAGVAQSPRYKIIEKRQSVAFWCNPISGHATLYWYQQILGQGPKLLIQFQNNGVVDDSQLPKDRFSAERLKGVDSTLKIQPAKLEDSAVYLCASSPEGDYGYTFGSGTRLTVV.

The rearrangement links TRBV9 to TRBJ2-1, with 7 positions matching TRBD2. The CDR3 consists of 13 residues. The germline CDR1 and CDR2 sequences are SGDLS and YYNGEE. With V trimmed by 3 bases and J by 10 bases, 7 bases remained unmatched. The CDR3: CASSAFSSGEQFF. CDR3 bases: TGTGCCAGCAGCGCCTTCTCTAGCGGAGAGCAGTTCTTC. The complete variable domain, with remaining parts taken from reference TRBV9 and TRBJ2-1, reads DSGVTQTPKHLITATGQRVTLRCSPRSGDLSVYWYQQSLDQGLQFLIQYYNGEERAKGNILERFSAQQFPDLHSELNLSSLELGDSALYFCASSAFSSGEQFFGPGTRLTVL.

The genes are TRBV28 and TRBJ1-1, with D unresolved. CDR3 length: 14 residues. Looked up from germline, CDR1 is MDHEN and CDR2 is SYDVKM. Trimming stripped 2 bases from V and 1 base from J, with 8 bases between. The CDR3 DNA reads TGTGCCAGCAGTTTAGGGTTGGCGAACACTGAAGCTTTCTTT. Translated, it gives CASSLGLANTEAFF.

V usage is TRBV5-1 and J usage is TRBJ2-5, with 11 positions matching TRBD1. The junction had 5 bases not matched to a gene; V was cut back by 3 bases and J by 4 bases. The length of the CDR3 is 15 residues. CDR1 is SGHRS, CDR2 YFSETQ, per germline. The chain's CDR3 is CASSWGTGGLETQYF. The DNA of the CDR3 is TGCGCCAGCAGCTGGGGGACAGGGGGATTAGAGACCCAGTACTTC.

Comments on this clone: Within the sample, other DNA sequences also encode this same CDR3. The CDR3: CASSLDRETQYF. The CDR3 DNA is TGTGCCAGCAGCCTGGACAGGGAGACCCAGTACTTC. The chain combines TRBV12-3 or TRBV12-4 with TRBJ2-5; TRBD1 aligns across 7 bases. The CDR3 spans 12 residues. Trimming took 6 bases from V and 5 from J; bases not matched to a gene: 3.

The V and J genes are TRBV11-1 and TRBJ2-7; no definite D call. The CDR3 sequence is 12 residues long. Between the trimmed V and J ends, which lost 2 bases and 0 bases, there was a span of 2 bases. Germline lookup yields CDR1 SGHAT and CDR2 FQDESV (reference sequence). CDR3 nucleotide sequence: TGTGCCAGCAGCTTAATCTCCTACGAGCAGTACTTC. Translating gives CASSLISYEQYF.

The rearrangement uses TRBV4-1 and TRBJ1-1; 7 bases match TRBD1. After removal of 4 bases from V and 4 bases from J, the junction contained 9 bases not matched to a gene. The CDR3 length is 15 residues. Per germline, CDR1 MGHRA and CDR2 YSYEKL. The CDR3, as DNA: TGCGCCAGCAGCCGCCATGACAGGGATTCCACTGAAGCTTTCTTT. Amino acids: CASSRHDRDSTEAFF.

The V call is TRBV7-9, the J call TRBJ2-7; D is ambiguous. Trimming pared 1 base from V and 0 bases from J, leaving 10 bases between. This CDR3 is built from 15 residues. CDR1 is SEHNR and CDR2 is FQNEAQ in the germline V gene (reference sequence). The CDR3 sequence is CASSLGPRRSYEQYF. In DNA form, the CDR3 reads TGTGCCAGCAGCTTAGGGCCCAGGCGCTCCTACGAGCAGTACTTC.

The chain has TRBV25-1 and TRBJ2-3, with no clear D. Germline V CDR1 and CDR2: MGHDK, SYGVNS. V was cut by 1 base and J by 4 bases, with 12 bases left in between. The CDR3 covers 15 residues. CDR3 sequence (DNA): TGTGCCAGCAGTGAATCGGTAACGCCTTCAGATACGCAGTATTTT. This encodes CASSESVTPSDTQYF. The full variable domain, completed using reference TRBV25-1 and TRBJ2-3, is EADIYQTPRYLVIGTGKKITLECSQTMGHDKMYWYQQDPGMELHLIHYSYGVNSTEKGDLSSESTVSRIRTEHFPLTLESARPSHTSQYLCASSESVTPSDTQYFGPGTRLTVL.